These 25 T cell receptor beta chains were sequenced from one sample in a study of T cell repertoires in aging, cancer and after chemotherapy. Amplification of TCR beta used genomic DNA extracted from peripheral blood. TRB rearrangements spanning V, D and J were amplified using mixed TRB-A/B primers. TCRdb independently ran MiXCR on the multiplex PCR reads; one entry per CDR3 protein. Of more than 4,000 distinct CDR3 sequences listed, under 55% are singletons. The sample consisted of blood. The receptor set was obtained from a human donor in good health.

The rearrangement joins TRBV5-4 to TRBJ2-5; TRBD1 matches 9 bases. V was clipped by 0 bases and J by 4 bases; unmatched bases: 7. The CDR3 spans 16 residues. Germline V gene data show CDR1 as SGHNT and CDR2 as YYREEE (reference sequence). The DNA of the CDR3 is TGTGCCAGCAGCTTGGCCTCAAACAGGGGGCGAGAGACCCAGTACTTC. This codes for CASSLASNRGRETQYF.

The V gene is TRBV13, the J gene TRBJ2-1; D assignment may be TRBD1 or TRBD2 (5 bases each). Germline CDR1 and CDR2: PRHDT and FYEKMQ (reference sequence). Trimming took off 5 bases at V and 12 bases at J, with 14 bases between the two ends. The CDR3 extends over 12 amino acids. The CDR3 DNA follows: TGTGCCAGCAGCCTTCAGGGACCTTGGCAGTTCTTC. Translating it yields CASSLQGPWQFF.

The V gene is TRBV27, the J gene TRBJ2-7; D is unresolved. CDR3 size: 11 residues. The germline CDR1 and CDR2 sequences are MNHEY and SMNVEV (reference sequence). V shed 5 bases and J shed 6 bases, with 8 bases lying between them. The CDR3 DNA reads TGTGCCAGCAGTCACTATGGCGAGCAGTACTTC. It encodes CASSHYGEQYF.

The rearrangement joins TRBV19 to TRBJ1-1; TRBD1 matches 9 bases. CDR1 is LNHDA and CDR2 is SQIVND in the germline V gene (reference sequence). V gave up 5 bases and J gave up 4 bases; unmatched junction bases: 8. The CDR3 is 15 residues long. The CDR3 DNA reads TGTGCCAGTAGTCTATTCGGACAGGGGTCCACTGAAGCTTTCTTT. The encoded protein is CASSLFGQGSTEAFF.

CDR3 in DNA: TGTGCCAGCAGCTTGGCGGGCAGGGGGCGTTACTATGGCTACACCTTC. Translating it yields CASSLAGRGRYYGYTF. The V gene is TRBV5-4, the J gene TRBJ1-2, with 8 bases that match TRBD1. Losses at the gene ends were 0 bases for V and 3 bases for J; bases not matched to a gene: 7. This CDR3 comprises 16 residues. Germline values: CDR1 SGHNT, CDR2 YYREEE (reference sequence).

V usage is TRBV15 and J usage is TRBJ1-5; D possibly corresponds to TRBD1 (5 bases). This CDR3 region has 14 residues. Trimming took 5 bases from V and 2 from J, leaving 10 bases between them. The germline gives CDR1 LNHNV, CDR2 YYDKDF (reference sequence). The CDR3: CATSGGGGNQPQHF. The DNA of the CDR3 is TGTGCCACCAGCGGGGGGGGTGGCAATCAGCCCCAGCATTTT.

This clonotype was recorded a few times. The chain couples TRBV6-5 to TRBJ2-7; D perhaps matches TRBD1 (6 bases). Germline CDR1 and CDR2: MNHEY and SVGAGI. CDR3 length: 14 amino acids. V gave up 6 bases and J gave up 0 bases, with 12 bases separating them. The CDR3 nucleotides are TGTGCCAGCAGCGAGGGGGACACCTCCTACGAGCAGTACTTC. Protein: CASSEGDTSYEQYF.

The V call is TRBV12-3 or TRBV12-4, the J call TRBJ2-2, with TRBD2 matching 11 bases. The CDR3 has 15 amino acids. With V trimmed by 4 bases and J by 5 bases, 3 bases remained unmatched. The CDR3 nucleotides read TGTGCCAGCAGTTCTATAGCGGGGGGGACCGGGGAGCTGTTTTTT. Its protein product is CASSSIAGGTGELFF.

About this clonotype itself: One end of the junction fails to match germline, which may point to a read error. The chain couples TRBV5-3 to TRBJ2-1; 7 bases agree with TRBD1. TRBV5-3 is noted as an ORF with a role that remains uncertain. The CDR3 contains 16 residues. The CDR3 sequence is CASSSTGTVTYNEQFF. The CDR3, as DNA: TGCGCCAGCAGCTCCACCGGGACAGTTACCTACAATGAGCAGTTCTTC.

The chain joins TRBV5-4 to TRBJ1-6; D is undetermined. Trimming removed 0 bases from V and 0 bases from J, with 4 bases in between. The CDR3 covers 15 residues. Germline assignment: CDR1 SGHNT and CDR2 YYREEE (reference sequence). The CDR3 reads CASSLGSSYNSPLHF. The CDR3 region has the DNA TGTGCCAGCAGCTTGGGTAGCTCCTATAATTCACCCCTCCACTTT.

The gene calls are TRBV6-5 and TRBJ1-1; D is uncertain. Germline values: CDR1 MNHEY, CDR2 SVGAGI. This CDR3 contains 18 residues. Trimming removed 0 bases at V and 5 bases at J, with 22 bases between. The CDR3 DNA sequence: TGTGCCAGCAGTTACTCGTCATTAAAGAGGGTGAGTGAGACTGAAGCTTTCTTT. Amino acids: CASSYSSLKRVSETEAFF.

This clonotype came up a few times. V is TRBV5-6 and J is TRBJ2-1; no clear D. Germline V gene sequence: CDR1 SGHDT, CDR2 YYEEEE. V was clipped by 1 base and J by 4 bases, with 15 bases between them. The CDR3 totals 16 residues. This CDR3 is CASSLKKGSTYNEQFF. The DNA for the CDR3 is TGTGCCAGCAGCTTGAAAAAGGGATCGACTTACAATGAGCAGTTCTTC.

The chain joins TRBV20-1 to TRBJ2-5, with 8 bases aligning to TRBD2. The CDR3 length is 13 residues. In germline, CDR1 is DFQATT, CDR2 SNEGSKA (reference sequence). Trimming took 6 bases from V and 2 from J; bases not matched to a gene: 5. The CDR3 is CSATSGSQETQYF. CDR3 coding DNA: TGCAGTGCCACGAGCGGGAGTCAAGAGACCCAGTACTTC.

The chain uses TRBV12-3 or TRBV12-4 and TRBJ2-3; TRBD2 agrees at 11 bases. The CDR3 is 19 amino acids. V dropped 5 bases and J dropped 0; count of bases not matched to a gene: 13. The CDR3 DNA is TGTGCCAGCAGTCGGACTAGCGGGCCCCTCCGTGCTAGCACAGATACGCAGTATTTT. It specifies CASSRTSGPLRASTDTQYF.

This clonotype was observed a handful of times. The chain recombines TRBV12-3 or TRBV12-4 with TRBJ2-6, with D perhaps TRBD2 (6 bases). The CDR3 runs to 16 residues. The CDR3 sequence: CGTGTLGGSGANVLTF. For the CDR3, the DNA is TGTGGGACCGGGACCCTTGGGGGGTCTGGGGCCAACGTCCTGACTTTC.

The chain carries TRBV10-3 and TRBJ2-4; 7 bases are a match to TRBD1. V was clipped by 0 bases and J by 7 bases; unmatched bases: 15. The germline CDR1 and CDR2 sequences are ENHRY and SYGVKD. The CDR3 runs 18 residues. CDR3 residues: CAISESVARQGGENIQYF. The CDR3 DNA reads as TGTGCCATCAGTGAGTCGGTAGCCCGACAGGGCGGAGAGAACATTCAGTACTTC.

This chain links TRBV6-1 with TRBJ2-7; D is possibly TRBD2 (6 bases). Germline lookup yields CDR1 MNHNS and CDR2 SASEGT. Trimming removed 4 bases at V and 3 bases at J, with 10 bases between. The CDR3 loop spans 13 amino acids. CDR3 in DNA: TGTGCCAGCAGTGCCAGGGAGGTCTACGAGCAGTACTTC. Residues: CASSAREVYEQYF.

This chain links TRBV19 with TRBJ2-1; 8 bases agree with TRBD2. CDR1 and CDR2 from the germline V gene are LNHDA and SQIVND (reference sequence). The CDR3 is 15 amino acids. V lost 2 bases and J lost 4; bases outside the gene matches: 4. The CDR3 DNA sequence: TGTGCCAGTAGTATACCCGGGGGGGCGTACAATGAGCAGTTCTTC. This gives the protein CASSIPGGAYNEQFF. Combining the CDR3 with reference TRBV19 and TRBJ2-1 gives the whole variable domain DGGITQSPKYLFRKEGQNVTLSCEQNLNHDAMYWYRQDPGQGLRLIYYSQIVNDFQKGDIAEGYSVSREKKESFPLTVTSAQKNPTAFYLCASSIPGGAYNEQFFGPGTRLTVL.

This clonotype was found a few times. This sequence joins TRBV5-1 and TRBJ2-1; 9 nucleotides match TRBD1. The CDR3 length is 15 residues. Germline CDR1 SGHRS, CDR2 YFSETQ. The junction had 11 bases not matched to a gene; V was cut back by 6 bases and J by 7 bases. CDR3 bases: TGCGCCAGCATGGCGGAAGGGACAGGGAGGAATGAGCAGTTCTTC. Translating gives CASMAEGTGRNEQFF. Variable domain in full (rest from reference TRBV5-1 and TRBJ2-1): KAGVTQTPRYLIKTRGQQVTLSCSPISGHRSVSWYQQTPGQGLQFLFEYFSETQRNKGNFPGRFSGRQFSNSRSEMNVSTLELGDSALYLCASMAEGTGRNEQFFGPGTRLTVL.

The chain links TRBV7-6 to TRBJ2-1, with 10 nucleotides matching TRBD2. Germline V CDR1 and CDR2: SGHVS, FNYEAQ. This CDR3 has 15 residues. V was clipped by 3 bases and J by 9 bases; unmatched bases: 8. Here the CDR3 reads CASSFSASGSGEQFF. CDR3 DNA sequence: TGTGCCAGCAGCTTTTCGGCTAGCGGGAGTGGTGAGCAGTTCTTC.

This clonotype was picked up a small number of times. This chain uses TRBV19 with TRBJ2-7; D unclear. V was trimmed by 2 bases and J by 2 bases, leaving 10 bases between them. This CDR3 is built from 14 residues. Per germline, CDR1 LNHDA and CDR2 SQIVND (reference sequence). The CDR3 region is CASSISSGPYEQYF. CDR3 sequence (DNA): TGTGCCAGTAGTATATCTTCGGGCCCCTACGAGCAGTACTTC. The full variable domain, completed using reference TRBV19 and TRBJ2-7, is DGGITQSPKYLFRKEGQNVTLSCEQNLNHDAMYWYRQDPGQGLRLIYYSQIVNDFQKGDIAEGYSVSREKKESFPLTVTSAQKNPTAFYLCASSISSGPYEQYFGPGTRLTVT.

This clonotype has a handful of counts. This sequence joins TRBV27 and TRBJ2-7, with D uncertain. The CDR3 loop spans 12 amino acids. V was clipped by 5 bases and J by 0 bases, with 5 bases between them. The V gene's germline CDR1 is MNHEY and CDR2 SMNVEV (reference sequence). CDR3 sequence reads: CASSRSSYEQYF. The CDR3 bases are TGTGCCAGCAGTCGAAGCTCCTACGAGCAGTACTTC.

V and J are TRBV5-4 and TRBJ2-7, with 7 bases fitting TRBD2. After removal of 1 base from V and 3 bases from J, the junction contained 19 bases not matched to a gene. The CDR3 extends over 19 amino acids. Germline CDR1 SGHNT, CDR2 YYREEE (reference sequence). DNA of the CDR3: TGTGCCAGCAGCTTGAACACCGGGACTAAGCTAGGAGGGGTCTACGAGCAGTACTTC. It codes for CASSLNTGTKLGGVYEQYF.

Points on this clonotype: The junction and the germline gene differ at one end; a read error may be behind it. This rearrangement joins TRBV18 to TRBJ1-6, with D possibly TRBD1 on 5 matching bases. The CDR3 consists of 14 residues. Germline assignment: CDR1 KGHSH and CDR2 LQKENI. CDR3 DNA: TGTGCCAGCTCAGACTCAGGGCCGAATTCACACCTCCACTTT. Residues: CASSDSGPNSHLHF.

The rearrangement uses TRBV27 and TRBJ1-4; a possible D gene is TRBD1 (5 bases). Germline assignment: CDR1 MNHEY and CDR2 SMNVEV (reference sequence). This CDR3 has 15 residues. The ends were cut back, 2 bases at V and 8 bases at J, with 15 bases in the middle. CDR3 loop: CASSLGGEGGEKLFF. CDR3 nucleotide sequence: TGTGCCAGCAGTTTAGGAGGGGAGGGAGGGGAAAAACTGTTTTTT. The whole variable domain, remainder taken from reference TRBV27 and TRBJ1-4, is EAQVTQNPRYLITVTGKKLTVTCSQNMNHEYMSWYRQDPGLGLRQIYYSMNVEVTDKGDVPEGYKVSRKEKRNFPLILESPSPNQTSLYFCASSLGGEGGEKLFFGSGTQLSVL.